These T cell receptor beta chains were read from a single sample in a study of beta chain features in type 1 diabetes. The table came from immunoSEQ multiplex PCR; TCRdb's copy has only in-frame clones and leaves some out. The table has some 660,000 clones, 11% to 15% seen once; the top ten hold 0.03% to 0.04%. The sequenced sample was naive CD4+ T cells from blood. The receptors originated from a man in his late teens or twenties with type 1 diabetes. Both conserved end residues are part of each CDR3. The order of the fields is clone size, V gene, D gene, J gene, CDR3 protein, CDR3 DNA. D genes are given only for firm matches. The size entry is marked missing in some rows and otherwise reads once, few, many or a size class.

size: .; V: TRBV6-1; D: .; J: TRBJ1-1; CDR3: CASPGQGRTEAFF; DNA: TGTGCCAGCCCGGGGCAGGGGAGGACTGAAGCTTTCTTT
size: few; V: TRBV30; D: .; J: TRBJ1-4; CDR3: CAWSVGASQNEKLFF; DNA: TGTGCCTGGAGTGTAGGGGCCAGCCAGAATGAAAAACTGTTTTTT
size: .; V: TRBV7-2; D: .; J: TRBJ1-2; CDR3: CASSLGTVGYTF; DNA: TGTGCCAGCAGCTTAGGGACAGTTGGCTACACCTTC
size: .; V: TRBV15; D: .; J: TRBJ2-3; CDR3: CATSRGRGSTDTQYF; DNA: TGTGCCACCAGCAGAGGGAGAGGGTCCACAGATACGCAGTATTTT
size: .; V: TRBV11-2; D: TRBD1; J: TRBJ2-7; CDR3: CASSFLQGARNEQYF; DNA: TGTGCCAGCAGCTTCCTACAGGGGGCGAGGAACGAGCAGTACTTC
size: few; V: TRBV5-4; D: TRBD1; J: TRBJ2-1; CDR3: CASSLRGRWDSYNEQFF; DNA: TGTGCCAGCAGCTTGAGAGGGCGTTGGGACAGTTACAATGAGCAGTTCTTC
size: .; V: TRBV6-1; D: TRBD2; J: TRBJ2-2; CDR3: CASSVASGSTSAGELFF; DNA: TGTGCCAGCAGTGTAGCTAGCGGGAGTACCTCTGCCGGGGAGCTGTTTTTT
size: few; V: TRBV28; D: TRBD1; J: TRBJ2-7; CDR3: CASSFPDRGYEQYF; DNA: TGTGCCAGCAGTTTTCCGGACAGGGGGTACGAGCAGTACTTC
size: .; V: TRBV7-9; D: TRBD2; J: TRBJ2-2; CDR3: CASSLDGRRTGELFF; DNA: TGTGCCAGCAGCTTGGACGGGAGGAGAACCGGGGAGCTGTTTTTT
size: .; V: TRBV9; D: .; J: TRBJ2-1; CDR3: CASSVGLVQSNEQFF; DNA: TGTGCCAGCAGCGTAGGTCTAGTTCAGAGCAATGAGCAGTTCTTC
size: .; V: TRBV20-1; D: .; J: TRBJ1-1; CDR3: CSASGDTEAFF; DNA: TGCAGTGCTAGCGGAGACACTGAAGCTTTCTTT
size: .; V: TRBV28; D: TRBD1; J: TRBJ1-1; CDR3: CASSPQDREHTEAFF; DNA: TGTGCCAGCAGCCCTCAGGACAGGGAGCACACTGAAGCTTTCTTT
size: few; V: TRBV6-6; D: .; J: TRBJ1-2; CDR3: CATNTAKDGPTF; DNA: TGTGCCACCAATACTGCCAAGGATGGTCCCACCTTC
size: few; V: TRBV5-6; D: .; J: TRBJ1-3; CDR3: CASRPTGSTGNTIYF; DNA: TGTGCCAGCAGACCAACAGGATCAACTGGAAACACCATATATTTT
size: .; V: TRBV7-9; D: .; J: TRBJ2-5; CDR3: CASSRPTASGETQYF; DNA: TGTGCCAGCAGCCGTCCGACAGCCTCGGGAGAGACCCAGTACTTC
size: few; V: TRBV29-1; D: .; J: TRBJ2-3; CDR3: CSVDDGTDTQYF; DNA: TGCAGCGTTGACGACGGCACAGATACGCAGTATTTT
size: few; V: TRBV4-2; D: .; J: TRBJ2-3; CDR3: CASSQVGLRVDTQYF; DNA: TGTGCCAGCAGCCAAGTCGGACTCCGGGTGGATACGCAGTATTTT
size: .; V: TRBV14; D: TRBD1; J: TRBJ2-1; CDR3: CASSRQGITYNEQFF; DNA: TGTGCCAGCAGCCGACAGGGGATTACCTACAATGAGCAGTTCTTC
size: .; V: TRBV7-2; D: .; J: TRBJ2-5; CDR3: CASSYQGRETQYF; DNA: TGTGCCAGCAGCTACCAGGGTAGGGAGACCCAGTACTTC
size: .; V: TRBV6-5; D: TRBD1; J: TRBJ2-2; CDR3: CASSSPGQGTGELFF; DNA: TGTGCCAGCAGTTCTCCGGGACAGGGGACCGGGGAGCTGTTTTTT
size: few; V: TRBV7-9; D: .; J: TRBJ1-1; CDR3: CASSLDTEAFF; DNA: TGTGCCAGCAGCCTGGACACTGAAGCTTTCTTT
size: .; V: TRBV30; D: .; J: TRBJ1-5; CDR3: CAWSVQLTGQPQHF; DNA: TGTGCCTGGAGTGTACAGCTCACGGGTCAGCCCCAGCATTTT
size: .; V: TRBV18; D: TRBD1; J: TRBJ1-1; CDR3: CASSPWTGRLNTEAFF; DNA: TGTGCCAGCTCACCCTGGACAGGTAGACTGAACACTGAAGCTTTCTTT
size: .; V: TRBV10-3; D: .; J: TRBJ1-3; CDR3: CAIKDSSGNTIYF; DNA: TGTGCCATCAAGGACAGCTCTGGAAACACCATATATTTT
size: few; V: TRBV5-4; D: .; J: TRBJ2-5; CDR3: CASSGAGSPETQYF; DNA: TGTGCCAGCAGCGGGGCCGGGAGTCCAGAGACCCAGTACTTC
size: few; V: TRBV15; D: .; J: TRBJ2-5; CDR3: CATSREGVQETQYF; DNA: TGTGCCACCAGCAGAGAGGGGGTTCAAGAGACCCAGTACTTC
size: few; V: TRBV27; D: TRBD1; J: TRBJ1-2; CDR3: CASRQGGYGYTF; DNA: TGTGCCAGTCGACAGGGCGGCTATGGCTACACCTTC
size: few; V: TRBV19; D: .; J: TRBJ1-1; CDR3: CASSNLGEAFF; DNA: TGTGCCAGTTCCAACTTGGGTGAAGCTTTCTTT
size: .; V: TRBV5-1; D: .; J: TRBJ2-2; CDR3: CASSLETGTAGTGELFF; DNA: TGCGCCAGCAGCTTGGAAACCGGGACAGCGGGCACCGGGGAGCTGTTTTTT
size: few; V: TRBV13; D: .; J: TRBJ2-5; CDR3: CASSLAWTPNQETQYF; DNA: TGTGCCAGCAGCCTAGCATGGACCCCTAACCAAGAGACCCAGTACTTC
size: few; V: TRBV19; D: .; J: TRBJ1-1; CDR3: CASSIDRGTEAFF; DNA: TGTGCCAGTAGTATCGACCGGGGCACTGAAGCTTTCTTT
size: .; V: TRBV29-1; D: .; J: TRBJ1-2; CDR3: CSVVVDYGYTF; DNA: TGCAGCGTTGTAGTAGACTATGGCTACACCTTC
size: few; V: TRBV7-2; D: .; J: TRBJ1-5; CDR3: CASSSNSGGVNQPQHF; DNA: TGTGCCAGCAGCTCAAACTCGGGGGGCGTCAATCAGCCCCAGCATTTT
size: .; V: TRBV11-2; D: TRBD2; J: TRBJ2-1; CDR3: CASSHITSGRGDEQFF; DNA: TGTGCCAGCAGTCATATCACTAGCGGGAGAGGGGATGAGCAGTTCTTC
size: .; V: TRBV11-2; D: .; J: TRBJ2-6; CDR3: CASREPRGFSSGANVLTF; DNA: TGTGCCAGCAGAGAACCGAGGGGGTTCAGCTCTGGGGCCAACGTCCTGACTTTC
size: .; V: TRBV7-6; D: .; J: TRBJ1-1; CDR3: CASSSIPTEAFF; DNA: TGTGCCAGCAGCTCCATCCCGACTGAAGCTTTCTTT
size: few; V: TRBV12-5; D: .; J: TRBJ2-5; CDR3: CASGLSSTLGETQYF; DNA: TGTGCTAGTGGTTTGTCAAGTACTCTGGGGGAGACCCAGTACTTC
size: many; V: TRBV10-3; D: .; J: TRBJ2-5; CDR3: CAISESFGETQYF; DNA: TGTGCCATCAGTGAGTCCTTCGGGGAGACCCAGTACTTC
size: .; V: TRBV4-1; D: .; J: TRBJ2-7; CDR3: CASSQEYRDPMYF; DNA: TGCGCCAGCAGCCAAGAGTACAGGGATCCGATGTACTTC
size: few; V: TRBV18; D: .; J: TRBJ2-1; CDR3: CASSQTPRGSWYNEQFF; DNA: TGTGCCAGCTCCCAGACCCCCCGGGGATCCTGGTACAATGAGCAGTTCTTC
size: .; V: TRBV4-3; D: .; J: TRBJ1-4; CDR3: CASSLSGGTVNEKLFF; DNA: TGCGCCAGCAGCCTTAGCGGCGGGACGGTTAATGAAAAACTGTTTTTT
size: .; V: TRBV18; D: .; J: TRBJ2-3; CDR3: CASSPLGSTDTQYF; DNA: TGTGCCAGCTCACCTCTAGGGAGCACAGATACGCAGTATTTT
size: .; V: TRBV21-1; D: .; J: TRBJ2-1; CDR3: CASSSSIQGKGGEQNEQFF; DNA: TGTGCCAGCAGCAGCTCCATCCAGGGAAAGGGAGGGGAGCAGAATGAGCAGTTCTTC
size: few; V: TRBV29-1; D: .; J: TRBJ1-5; CDR3: CSVESDQGPNQPQHF; DNA: TGCAGCGTTGAATCCGACCAGGGGCCCAATCAGCCCCAGCATTTT
size: .; V: TRBV19; D: .; J: TRBJ2-1; CDR3: CASRGSSANDNEQFF; DNA: TGTGCCAGTAGGGGGTCAAGCGCCAACGACAATGAGCAGTTCTTC
size: few; V: TRBV29-1; D: .; J: TRBJ2-2; CDR3: CSAQGVGTGELFF; DNA: TGCAGCGCACAGGGTGTAGGGACCGGGGAGCTGTTTTTT